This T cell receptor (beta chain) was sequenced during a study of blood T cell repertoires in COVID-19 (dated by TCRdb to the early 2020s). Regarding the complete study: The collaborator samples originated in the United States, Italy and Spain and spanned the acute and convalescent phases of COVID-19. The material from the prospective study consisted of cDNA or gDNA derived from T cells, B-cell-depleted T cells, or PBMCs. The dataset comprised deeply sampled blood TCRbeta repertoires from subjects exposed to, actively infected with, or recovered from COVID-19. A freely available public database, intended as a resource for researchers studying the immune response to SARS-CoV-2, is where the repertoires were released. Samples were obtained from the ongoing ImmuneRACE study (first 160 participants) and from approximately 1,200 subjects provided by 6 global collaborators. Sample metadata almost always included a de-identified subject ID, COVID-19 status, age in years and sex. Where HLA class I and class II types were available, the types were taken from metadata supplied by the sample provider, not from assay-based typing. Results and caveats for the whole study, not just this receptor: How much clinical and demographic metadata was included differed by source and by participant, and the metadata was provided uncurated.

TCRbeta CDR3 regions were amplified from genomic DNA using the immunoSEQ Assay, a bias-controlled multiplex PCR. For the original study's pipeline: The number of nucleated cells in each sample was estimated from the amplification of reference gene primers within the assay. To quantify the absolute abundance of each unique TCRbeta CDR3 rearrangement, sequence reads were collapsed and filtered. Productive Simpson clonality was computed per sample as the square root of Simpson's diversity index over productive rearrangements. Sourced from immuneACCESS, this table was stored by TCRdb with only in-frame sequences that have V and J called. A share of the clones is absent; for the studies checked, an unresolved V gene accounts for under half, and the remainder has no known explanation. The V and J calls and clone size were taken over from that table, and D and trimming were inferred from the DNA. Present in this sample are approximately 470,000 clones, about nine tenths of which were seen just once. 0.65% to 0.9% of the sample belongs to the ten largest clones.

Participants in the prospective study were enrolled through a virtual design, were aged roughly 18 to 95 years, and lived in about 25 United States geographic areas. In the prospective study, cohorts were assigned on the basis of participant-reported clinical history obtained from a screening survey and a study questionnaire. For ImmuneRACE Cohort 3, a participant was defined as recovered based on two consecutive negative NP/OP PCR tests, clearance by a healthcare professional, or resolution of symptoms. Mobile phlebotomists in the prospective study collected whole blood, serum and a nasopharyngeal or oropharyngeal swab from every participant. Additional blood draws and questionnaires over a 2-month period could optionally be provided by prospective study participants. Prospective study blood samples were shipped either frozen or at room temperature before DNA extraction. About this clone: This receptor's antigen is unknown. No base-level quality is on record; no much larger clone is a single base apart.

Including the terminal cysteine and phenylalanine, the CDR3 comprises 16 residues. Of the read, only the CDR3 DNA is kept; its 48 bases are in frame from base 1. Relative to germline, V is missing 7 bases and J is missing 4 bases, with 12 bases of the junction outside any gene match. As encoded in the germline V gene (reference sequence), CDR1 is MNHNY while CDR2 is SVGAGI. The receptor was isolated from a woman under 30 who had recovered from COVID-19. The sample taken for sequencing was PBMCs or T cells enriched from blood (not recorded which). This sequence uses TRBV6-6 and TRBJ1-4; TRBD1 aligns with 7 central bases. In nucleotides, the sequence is TGTGCCAGCACCCTCGACAGGGCCTTTTATAATGAAAAACTGTTTTTT. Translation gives CASTLDRAFYNEKLFF.